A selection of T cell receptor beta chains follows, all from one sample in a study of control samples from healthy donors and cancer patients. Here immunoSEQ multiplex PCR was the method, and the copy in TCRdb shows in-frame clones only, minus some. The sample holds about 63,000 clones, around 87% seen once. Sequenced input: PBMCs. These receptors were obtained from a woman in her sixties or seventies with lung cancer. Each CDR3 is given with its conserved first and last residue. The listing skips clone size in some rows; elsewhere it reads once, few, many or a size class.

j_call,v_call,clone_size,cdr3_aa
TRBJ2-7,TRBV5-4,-,CASSLANWQGLDEQYF
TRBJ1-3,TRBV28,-,CASSLAGNTIYF
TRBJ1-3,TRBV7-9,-,CASSSQGAGNTIYF
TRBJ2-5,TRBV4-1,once,CASSSSGMYQETQYF
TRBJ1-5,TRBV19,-,CASRLTNQPQHF
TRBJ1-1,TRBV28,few,CASNRPNTRIAINTEAFF
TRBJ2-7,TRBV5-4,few,CASSLKKTYEQYF
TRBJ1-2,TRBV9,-,CASAEGGKGTYGYTF
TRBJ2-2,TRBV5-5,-,CASSLTSGGTGELFF
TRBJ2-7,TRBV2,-,CASSVGERQYF
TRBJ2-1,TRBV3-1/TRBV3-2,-,CASSQGTWAKNEQFF
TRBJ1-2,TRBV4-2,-,CASSRLKGRDGYTF
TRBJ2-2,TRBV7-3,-,CASSPDGFNTGELFF
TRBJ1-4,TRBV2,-,CASSVEGTDTANEKLFF
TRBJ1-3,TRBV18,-,CASSPRGSISGNTIYF
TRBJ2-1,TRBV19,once,CASSTGQDSYNEQFF
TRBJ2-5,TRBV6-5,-,CASRKRQQETQYF
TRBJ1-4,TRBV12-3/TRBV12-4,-,CASSLQLPEKLFF
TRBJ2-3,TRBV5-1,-,CASSPGSGPGTDTQYF
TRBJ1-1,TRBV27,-,CASKSEGYEAFF
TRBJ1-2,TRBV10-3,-,CAISEVTDRPGDGYTF
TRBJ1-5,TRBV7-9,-,CASSLGAINQPQHF
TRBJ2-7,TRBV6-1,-,CASSEHRDYEQYF
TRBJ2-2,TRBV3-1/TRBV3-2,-,CASSQDPAGVGGELFF
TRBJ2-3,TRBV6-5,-,CASLAGVQDTQYF
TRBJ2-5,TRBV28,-,CASSARGRKGETQYF
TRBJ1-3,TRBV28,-,CASSLSSPGRLYF
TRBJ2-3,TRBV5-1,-,CASSLAGTAYTDTQYF
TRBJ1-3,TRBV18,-,CASSPNPLQTSSGNTIYF
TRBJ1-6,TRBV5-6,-,CASSLIQANSPLHF
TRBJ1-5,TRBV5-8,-,CASSLDVGADNQPQHF
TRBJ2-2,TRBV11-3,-,CASSLEGAGELFF
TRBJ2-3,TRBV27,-,CASSSGGPTDTQYF
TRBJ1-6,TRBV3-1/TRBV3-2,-,CASSPDHNSPLHF
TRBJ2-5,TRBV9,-,CASSVGTTQETQYF
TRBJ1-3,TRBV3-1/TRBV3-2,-,CASSPKGHRDPGNTIYF
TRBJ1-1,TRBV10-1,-,CASSRGQGAGEAFF
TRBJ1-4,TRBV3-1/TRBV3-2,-,CASSRGEFNEKLFF
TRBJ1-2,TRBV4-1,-,CASSQDGGEWGGYTF
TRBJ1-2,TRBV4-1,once,CASSQARNYGYTF
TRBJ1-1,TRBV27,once,CASRAGAMNTEAFF
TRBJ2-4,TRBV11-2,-,CASSLSRGRGWHF
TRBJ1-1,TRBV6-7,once,CASSVPGTGTTRMNTEAFF
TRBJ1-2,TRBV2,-,CASTLAGYTF
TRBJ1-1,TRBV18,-,CASSPTGAHTEAFF